This T cell receptor beta chain is drawn from a study of shared clonotypes between healthy human individuals. Regarding the study as a whole: Only blood was sampled, and tissue TCR repertoires likely differ from blood ones. Among non-shared clonotypes, generation probabilities were lower than among those shared by all four donors.

This clone was seen once. Its target is unknown. CDR1 is MRHNA, CDR2 SNTAGT, per germline. V was cut by 3 bases and J by 1 base, with 11 bases left in between. This CDR3 comprises 15 residues. Here immunoSEQ multiplex PCR was the method, and the copy in TCRdb shows in-frame clones only, minus some. The sample gives about a million clones, approximately 77% of which show up once; roughly 0.82% is in the top ten. This sequence joins TRBV6-4 and TRBJ2-3; D perhaps matches TRBD2 (5 bases). The origin of this receptor is a man between 18 and 29 years old in good health. Some clones in this sample may be carry-over from other donors' samples. What was sequenced was memory CD4+ T cells from PBMCs. Subset in this sample: CD45RA-negative fraction. CDR3 protein: CASSDQYGGTDTQYF. The CDR3 DNA is TGTGCCAGCAGTGATCAGTACGGGGGCACAGATACGCAGTATTTT.